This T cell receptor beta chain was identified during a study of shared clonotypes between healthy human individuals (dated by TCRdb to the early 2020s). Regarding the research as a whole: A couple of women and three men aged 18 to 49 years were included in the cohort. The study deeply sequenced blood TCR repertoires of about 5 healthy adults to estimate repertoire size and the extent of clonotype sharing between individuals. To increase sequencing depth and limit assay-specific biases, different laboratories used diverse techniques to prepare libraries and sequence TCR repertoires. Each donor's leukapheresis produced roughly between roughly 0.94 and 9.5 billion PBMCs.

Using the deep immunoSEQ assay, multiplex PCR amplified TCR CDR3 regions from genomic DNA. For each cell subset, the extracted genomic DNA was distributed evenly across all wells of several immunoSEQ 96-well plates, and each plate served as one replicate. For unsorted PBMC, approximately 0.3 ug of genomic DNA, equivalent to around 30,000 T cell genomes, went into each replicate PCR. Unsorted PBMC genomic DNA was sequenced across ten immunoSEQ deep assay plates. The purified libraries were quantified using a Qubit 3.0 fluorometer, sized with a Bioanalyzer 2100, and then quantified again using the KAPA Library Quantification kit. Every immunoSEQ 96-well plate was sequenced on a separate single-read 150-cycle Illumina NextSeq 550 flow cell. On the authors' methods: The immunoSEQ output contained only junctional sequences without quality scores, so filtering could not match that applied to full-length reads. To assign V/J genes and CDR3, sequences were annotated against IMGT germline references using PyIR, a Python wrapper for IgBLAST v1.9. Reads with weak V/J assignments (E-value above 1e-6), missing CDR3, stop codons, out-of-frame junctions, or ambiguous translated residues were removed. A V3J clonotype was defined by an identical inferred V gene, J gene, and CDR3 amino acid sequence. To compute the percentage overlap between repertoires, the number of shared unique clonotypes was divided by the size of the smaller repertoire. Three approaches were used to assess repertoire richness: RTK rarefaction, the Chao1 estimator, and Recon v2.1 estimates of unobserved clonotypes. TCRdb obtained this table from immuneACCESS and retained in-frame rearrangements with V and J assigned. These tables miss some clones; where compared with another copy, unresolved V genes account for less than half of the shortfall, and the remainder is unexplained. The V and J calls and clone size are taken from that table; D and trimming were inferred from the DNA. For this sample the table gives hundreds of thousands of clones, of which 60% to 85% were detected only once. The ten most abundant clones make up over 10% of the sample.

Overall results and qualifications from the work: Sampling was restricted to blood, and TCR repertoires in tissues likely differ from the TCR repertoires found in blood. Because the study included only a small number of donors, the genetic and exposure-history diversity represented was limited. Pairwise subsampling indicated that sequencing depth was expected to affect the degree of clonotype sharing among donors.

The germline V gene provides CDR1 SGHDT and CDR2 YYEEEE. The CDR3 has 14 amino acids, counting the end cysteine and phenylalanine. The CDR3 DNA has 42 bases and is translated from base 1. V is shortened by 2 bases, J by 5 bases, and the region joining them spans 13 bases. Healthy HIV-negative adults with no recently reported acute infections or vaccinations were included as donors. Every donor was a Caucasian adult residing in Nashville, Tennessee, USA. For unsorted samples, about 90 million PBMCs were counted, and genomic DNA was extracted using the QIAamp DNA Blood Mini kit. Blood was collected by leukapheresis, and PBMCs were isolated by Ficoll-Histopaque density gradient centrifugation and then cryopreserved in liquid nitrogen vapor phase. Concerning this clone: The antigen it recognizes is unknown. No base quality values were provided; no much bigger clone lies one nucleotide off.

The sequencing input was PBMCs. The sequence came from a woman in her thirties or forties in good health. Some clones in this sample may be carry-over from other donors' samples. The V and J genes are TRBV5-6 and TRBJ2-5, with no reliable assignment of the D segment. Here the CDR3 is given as CASSFGDSRETQYF. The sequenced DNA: TGTGCCAGCAGCTTCGGTGACTCAAGGGAGACCCAGTACTTC.